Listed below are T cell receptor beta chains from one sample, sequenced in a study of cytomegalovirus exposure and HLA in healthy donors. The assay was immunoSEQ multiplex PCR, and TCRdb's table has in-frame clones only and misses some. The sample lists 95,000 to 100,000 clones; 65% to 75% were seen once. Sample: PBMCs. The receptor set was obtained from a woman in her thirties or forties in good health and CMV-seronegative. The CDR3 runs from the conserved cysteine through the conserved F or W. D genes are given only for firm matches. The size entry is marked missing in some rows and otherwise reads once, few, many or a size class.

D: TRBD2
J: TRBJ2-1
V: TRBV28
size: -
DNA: TGTGCCAGCAGTTTGACTAGCGGTGTATACAATGAGCAGTTCTTC
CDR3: CASSLTSGVYNEQFF

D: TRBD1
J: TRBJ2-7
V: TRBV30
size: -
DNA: TGTGCCTGGAGTGTGACGGGACAGGGCTACGAGCAGTACTTC
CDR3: CAWSVTGQGYEQYF

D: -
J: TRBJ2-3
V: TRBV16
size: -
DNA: TGTGCCAGCAGCCAATTTAGGGGCCAGTTCACAGATACGCAGTATTTT
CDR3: CASSQFRGQFTDTQYF

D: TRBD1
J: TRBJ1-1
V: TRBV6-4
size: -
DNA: TGTGCCAGCCGCCCGGACAGGGCGAACACTGAAGCTTTCTTT
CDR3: CASRPDRANTEAFF

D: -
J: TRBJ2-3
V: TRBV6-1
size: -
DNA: TGTGCCAGCAGGGTAGGGGGGGGCATAGATACGCAGTATTTT
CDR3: CASRVGGGIDTQYF

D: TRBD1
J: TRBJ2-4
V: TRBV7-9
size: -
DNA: TGTTCCAGCAGCTGGAACCGGGACAGGGGAATAGGCATTCAGTACTTC
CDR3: CSSSWNRDRGIGIQYF

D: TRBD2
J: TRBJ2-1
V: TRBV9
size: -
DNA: TGTGCCAGCAGCGTAGTCTGGGGGGGGAATGAGCAGTTCTTC
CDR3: CASSVVWGGNEQFF

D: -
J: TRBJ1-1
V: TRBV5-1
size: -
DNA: TGCGCCAGCAGCGTAACAGGGCGTCGGACTGAAGCTTTCTTT
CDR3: CASSVTGRRTEAFF

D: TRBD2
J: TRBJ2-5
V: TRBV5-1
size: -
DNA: TGCGCCAGCAGCTTGGGGGGGGGACAAGAGACCCAGTACTTC
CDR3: CASSLGGGQETQYF

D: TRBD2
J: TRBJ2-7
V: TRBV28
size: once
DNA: TGTGCCAGCCCCCCACTAGGAGCGGGACTGAGATCCTACGAGCAGTACTTC
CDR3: CASPPLGAGLRSYEQYF

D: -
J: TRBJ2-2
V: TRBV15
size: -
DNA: TGTGCCACCAGCAGGTCCGGTTCTTGGGAGCTGTTTTTT
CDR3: CATSRSGSWELFF

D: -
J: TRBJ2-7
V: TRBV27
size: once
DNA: TGTGCCAGCAGTTTATCGGCGGGCCGCTCCTACGAGCAGTACTTC
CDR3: CASSLSAGRSYEQYF

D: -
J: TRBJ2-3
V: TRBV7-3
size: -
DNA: TGTGCCAGCAGCTTAACGGGCGCAGCCACAGATACGCAGTATTTT
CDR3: CASSLTGAATDTQYF

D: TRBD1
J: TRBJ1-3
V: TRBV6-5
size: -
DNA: TGTGCCAGCAGCGTACACAGGGGTCTGTATTTT
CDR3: CASSVHRGLYF

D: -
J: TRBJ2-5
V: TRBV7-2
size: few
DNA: TGTGCCAGCAGTGATTATTGGCGGTGGACCCAGTACTTC
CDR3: CASSDYWRWTQYF

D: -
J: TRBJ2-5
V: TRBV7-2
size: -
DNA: TGTGCCAGCAGCCCACGACTCTTAGGTAACCAAGAGACCCAGTACTTC
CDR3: CASSPRLLGNQETQYF

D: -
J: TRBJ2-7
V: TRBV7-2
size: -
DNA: TGTGCCAGCAGCTCTACCTACGAGCAGTACTTC
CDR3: CASSSTYEQYF

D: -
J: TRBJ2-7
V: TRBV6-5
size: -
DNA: TGTGCCAGCAGTTACTCGGGGAGCTCCTACGAGCAGTACTTC
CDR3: CASSYSGSSYEQYF

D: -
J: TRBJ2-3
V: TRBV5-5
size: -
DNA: TGTGCCAGCAGCACAAGACAGGAATCAGATACGCAGTATTTT
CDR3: CASSTRQESDTQYF

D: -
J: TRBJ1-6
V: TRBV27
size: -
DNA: TGTGCCAGCCAGACCAGGACAGCGTCTTCACCCCTCCACTTT
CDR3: CASQTRTASSPLHF

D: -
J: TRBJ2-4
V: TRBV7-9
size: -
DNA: TGTGCCAGCAGCTGGGACTCTAAAAACATTCAGTACTTC
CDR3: CASSWDSKNIQYF

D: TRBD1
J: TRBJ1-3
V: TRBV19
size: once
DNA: TGTGCCAGTAGCAATTTCCCCCAGGGGGCTGGCGGAAACACCATATATTTT
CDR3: CASSNFPQGAGGNTIYF

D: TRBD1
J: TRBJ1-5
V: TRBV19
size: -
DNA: TGTGCCAGTACAGGGACAGGTTTTCAGAGCAATCAGCCCCAGCATTTT
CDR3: CASTGTGFQSNQPQHF

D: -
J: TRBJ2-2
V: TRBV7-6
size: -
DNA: TGTGCCAGCAGCTTAGCACGGGGGGAGCTGTTTTTT
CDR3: CASSLARGELFF

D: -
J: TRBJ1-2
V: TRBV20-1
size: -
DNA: TGCAGTGCTAGAGGTTTAGAGGGCTACACCTTC
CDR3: CSARGLEGYTF

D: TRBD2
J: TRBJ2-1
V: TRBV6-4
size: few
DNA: TGTGCCAGCAGTGTGACTAGCGGGAGTAATGAGCAGTTCTTC
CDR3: CASSVTSGSNEQFF

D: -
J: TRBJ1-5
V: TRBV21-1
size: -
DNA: TGTGCCAGCAGCAAATTATACCTGGGACAGGGCCAAAAACAGCCCCAGCATTTT
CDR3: CASSKLYLGQGQKQPQHF

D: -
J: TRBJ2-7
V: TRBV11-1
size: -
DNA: TGTGCCAGCAGCTACGACGGGGGTAACTACGAGCAGTACTTC
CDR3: CASSYDGGNYEQYF

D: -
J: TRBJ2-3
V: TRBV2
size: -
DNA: TGTGCCAGCAGCGCCGACTGGGTAGATACGCAGTATTTT
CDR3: CASSADWVDTQYF

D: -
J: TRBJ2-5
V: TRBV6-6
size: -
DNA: TGTGCCAGCAGTCGCCCGGACTACCAAAGAGAAGAGACCCAGTACTTC
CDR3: CASSRPDYQREETQYF

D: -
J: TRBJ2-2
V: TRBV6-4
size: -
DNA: TGTGCCAGCGGAAGCGGGAACACCGGGGAGCTGTTTTTT
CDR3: CASGSGNTGELFF

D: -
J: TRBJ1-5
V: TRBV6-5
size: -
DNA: TGTGCCAGCAGGCCACAGGGACCTGCTGATCAGCCCCAGCATTTT
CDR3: CASRPQGPADQPQHF

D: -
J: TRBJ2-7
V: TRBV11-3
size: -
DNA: TGTGCCAGCAGCTTAGATTTCGGGTACGAGCAGTACTTC
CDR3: CASSLDFGYEQYF

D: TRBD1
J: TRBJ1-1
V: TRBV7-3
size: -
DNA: TGTGCCAGCAGCTCGGGACAGGGGGCCCGTGCTTTCTTT
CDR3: CASSSGQGARAFF

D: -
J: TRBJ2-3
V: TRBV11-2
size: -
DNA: TGTGCCAGCAGCGAAACGCCGGGGTACTCAGATACGCAGTATTTT
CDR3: CASSETPGYSDTQYF

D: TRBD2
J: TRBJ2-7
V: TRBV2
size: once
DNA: TGTGCCAGCAGTGAACGGGCTAGCGGGACCTACGAGCAGTACTTC
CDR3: CASSERASGTYEQYF

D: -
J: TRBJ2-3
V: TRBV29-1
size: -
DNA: TGCAGCGTTGCGGGGGGCGGGAAGAGCACAGATACGCAGTATTTT
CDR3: CSVAGGGKSTDTQYF

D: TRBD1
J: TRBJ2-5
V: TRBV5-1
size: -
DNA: TGCGCCAGCAGCTTGGGACAGGGAGAGACCCAGTACTTC
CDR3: CASSLGQGETQYF